Shown below are 17 T cell receptor beta chains from a single sample sequenced in a study of T cell responses to AZD1222 COVID-19 vaccine. Assay used: immunoSEQ multiplex PCR; TCRdb lists only in-frame clones, some missing. The sample holds some 160,000 clones, 85% to 95% seen once. This material consisted of peripheral blood, taken on day 0 of AZD1222 vaccination. These TCRs come from an adult in good health.

V and J are TRBV7-9 and TRBJ1-2; TRBD1 might be the D (6 bases). V gave up 3 bases and J gave up 4 bases, with 12 bases separating them. This CDR3 has 14 amino acids. Germline V gene sequence: CDR1 SEHNR, CDR2 FQNEAQ (reference sequence). As DNA, the CDR3 is TGTGCCAGCAGCTTGGGTCGGGACACCTATGGCTACACCTTC. It encodes CASSLGRDTYGYTF.

The chain couples TRBV18 to TRBJ2-7; TRBD1 aligns across 7 bases. Germline lookup yields CDR1 KGHSH and CDR2 LQKENI. The V and J ends lost 4 bases and 3 bases, in that order; junction bases with no gene match: 18. The CDR3 is made up of 18 amino acids. The CDR3: CASSRETGSSLRGYEQYF. DNA for the CDR3: TGTGCCAGCTCACGCGAGACAGGGTCATCGCTAAGAGGCTACGAGCAGTACTTC.

The rearrangement joins TRBV19 to TRBJ1-3; 8 bases align to TRBD1. Germline-derived CDR1 and CDR2 are LNHDA and SQIVND (reference sequence). Trimming cost V 7 bases and J 2 bases; bases outside gene matches: 7. This CDR3 has 15 amino acids. Here the CDR3 DNA reads TGTGCCAGTAAGAGGGCAGGGGGCGCTGGAAACACCATATATTTT. Its translation: CASKRAGGAGNTIYF. The full variable domain, rest sourced from reference TRBV19 and TRBJ1-3, is DGGITQSPKYLFRKEGQNVTLSCEQNLNHDAMYWYRQDPGQGLRLIYYSQIVNDFQKGDIAEGYSVSREKKESFPLTVTSAQKNPTAFYLCASKRAGGAGNTIYFGEGSWLTVV.

The V call is TRBV3-1 (or the pseudogene TRBV3-2), the J call TRBJ2-7; TRBD2 is a possible D gene (6 bases). CDR3 length: 14 amino acids. V lost 1 base to trimming and J lost 4 bases, with 11 bases between them. Germline assignment: CDR1 LGHDT and CDR2 YNNKEL (reference sequence). The CDR3 DNA reads TGTGCCAGCAGCCAAGCGGGACTTCCTTACGAGCAGTACTTC. Protein sequence: CASSQAGLPYEQYF.

The chain links TRBV5-4 to TRBJ2-3, with D tentatively TRBD1 or TRBD2 (5 bases each). The CDR3 sequence is 14 residues long. The germline V gene has CDR1 SGHNT and CDR2 YYREEE (reference sequence). V was pared by 1 base and J by 2 bases, with 8 bases between. The CDR3 loop is CASSLRGYTDTQYF. CDR3 sequence (DNA): TGTGCCAGCAGCTTGCGGGGCTACACAGATACGCAGTATTTT.

This rearrangement joins TRBV6-5 to TRBJ1-2, with 7 nucleotides matching TRBD1. The CDR3 is 15 residues long. Germline values: CDR1 MNHEY, CDR2 SVGAGI. With V trimmed by 0 bases and J by 4 bases, 5 bases remained unmatched. The CDR3 is CASSYSTGQVYGYTF. CDR3 bases: TGTGCCAGCAGTTACTCGACCGGACAGGTCTATGGCTACACCTTC.

The rearrangement uses TRBV2 and TRBJ1-6; D remains unclear. The CDR3 loop spans 15 amino acids. CDR1 and CDR2 from the germline V gene are SNHLY and FYNNEI. Trimming cost V 7 bases and J 7 bases, with 17 bases left between them. CDR3: CASNSRVAQNSPLHF. The CDR3 DNA reads TGTGCCAGCAATTCTCGGGTTGCCCAGAATTCACCCCTCCACTTT.

The V and J genes are TRBV11-3 and TRBJ2-1; 10 nucleotides align to TRBD2. CDR1 is SGHNT and CDR2 is YENEEA in the germline V gene. The V segment lost 9 bases and the J segment 0 bases; nucleotides outside the gene matches: 14. The CDR3 sequence is 18 residues long. The CDR3 here is CASKRGLARKSSYNEQFF. The DNA of the CDR3 is TGTGCCAGTAAGAGGGGACTAGCGAGAAAAAGCTCCTACAATGAGCAGTTCTTC.

The genes are TRBV13 and TRBJ1-1; D is uncertain. This CDR3 comprises 11 residues. Germline V gene lookup returns CDR1 PRHDT and CDR2 FYEKMQ (reference sequence). Trimming shortened V by 2 bases and J by 5 bases, and 3 bases separated the two germline ends. CDR3: CASSLSTEAFF. In nucleotides, the CDR3 is TGTGCCAGCAGCTTATCGACTGAAGCTTTCTTT.

The chain has TRBV5-1 and TRBJ1-2, with D perhaps matching TRBD1 (6 bases). Germline V gene sequence: CDR1 SGHRS, CDR2 YFSETQ. V dropped 3 bases and J dropped 7 bases, with 10 bases sitting between them. The CDR3 loop spans 12 amino acids. The DNA for the CDR3 is TGCGCCAGCAGCTGGGACACGGTTGGCTACACCTTC. This sequence encodes CASSWDTVGYTF.

V and J are TRBV7-9 and TRBJ2-1; 8 nucleotides align to TRBD1. This CDR3 comprises 14 residues. From germline, CDR1 is SEHNR and CDR2 FQNEAQ (reference sequence). Trimming at V came to 5 bases and at J to 9 bases, leaving 9 bases not matched to a gene. The CDR3 protein is CASSPDRVMGEQFF. Here the CDR3 DNA reads TGTGCCAGCAGCCCGGACAGGGTGATGGGTGAGCAGTTCTTC.

The J gene is TRBJ1-4, the V gene TRBV5-5; D gene uncertain. V lost 3 bases and J lost 11, with 11 bases in between. From germline, CDR1 is SGHKS and CDR2 YYEKEE (reference sequence). This CDR3 spans 12 amino acids. The CDR3 DNA reads as TGTGCCAGCAGCTCAGACATAGGTAAACTGTTTTTT. Translating it yields CASSSDIGKLFF.

The chain carries TRBV5-8 and TRBJ2-1; perhaps TRBD2 as D (5 bases). CDR1 is SGHTS, CDR2 YDEGEE, per germline. Trimming cost V 0 bases and J 12 bases, with 13 bases left between them. This CDR3 has 13 amino acids. The CDR3 is CASSLGGHGWQFF. The CDR3 DNA reads TGTGCCAGCAGCTTGGGCGGGCACGGGTGGCAGTTCTTC.

Note on this clone: The identical CDR3 is also encoded by other nucleotide sequences in the sample. This rearrangement joins TRBV5-1 to TRBJ1-3; D is unresolved. Germline CDR1 is SGHRS and CDR2 is YFSETQ. The CDR3 runs to 14 residues. V lost 0 bases and J 4 bases, leaving 8 bases between the germline ends. This CDR3 reads CASSLASPGNTIYF. The DNA of the CDR3 is TGCGCCAGCAGCTTGGCGTCCCCCGGAAACACCATATATTTT. Complete variable domain (other parts from reference TRBV5-1 and TRBJ1-3): KAGVTQTPRYLIKTRGQQVTLSCSPISGHRSVSWYQQTPGQGLQFLFEYFSETQRNKGNFPGRFSGRQFSNSRSEMNVSTLELGDSALYLCASSLASPGNTIYFGEGSWLTVV.

V gene TRBV7-9 combines with J gene TRBJ1-2; a possible D gene is TRBD1 (6 bases). The germline gives CDR1 SEHNR, CDR2 FQNEAQ (reference sequence). The CDR3 has 16 residues. With 4 bases removed from V and 7 bases from J, the gap between germline ends came to 22 bases. The CDR3, as DNA: TGTGCCAGCAGCTCCTCCGGGCGGGGGGGCTCTGGTGGCTACACCTTC. Its translation: CASSSSGRGGSGGYTF. Filled out from reference TRBV7-9 and TRBJ1-2, the complete variable domain reads DTGVSQNPRHKITKRGQNVTFRCDPISEHNRLYWYRQTLGQGPEFLTYFQNEAQLEKSRLLSDRFSAERPKGSFSTLEIQRTEQGDSAMYLCASSSSGRGGSGGYTFGSGTRLTVV.

The V call is TRBV28, the J call TRBJ1-3; D is undetermined. Germline-derived CDR1 and CDR2 are MDHEN and SYDVKM. The CDR3 is 14 residues long. Deletions cut 7 bases from V and 4 bases from J, with 14 bases between. The CDR3 nucleotides read TGTGCCAGCACCGAGCAGTCCTCCGGAAACACCATATATTTT. The encoded protein is CASTEQSSGNTIYF.

The CDR3 DNA is TGTGCCAGCCAAAAGATCCGCCAAGAGACCCAGTACTTC. Amino acids: CASQKIRQETQYF. The V and J genes are TRBV11-3 and TRBJ2-5; no clear D. Per germline, CDR1 SGHNT and CDR2 YENEEA. Trimming cost V 8 bases and J 1 base, with 11 bases left between them. The CDR3 runs to 13 residues.